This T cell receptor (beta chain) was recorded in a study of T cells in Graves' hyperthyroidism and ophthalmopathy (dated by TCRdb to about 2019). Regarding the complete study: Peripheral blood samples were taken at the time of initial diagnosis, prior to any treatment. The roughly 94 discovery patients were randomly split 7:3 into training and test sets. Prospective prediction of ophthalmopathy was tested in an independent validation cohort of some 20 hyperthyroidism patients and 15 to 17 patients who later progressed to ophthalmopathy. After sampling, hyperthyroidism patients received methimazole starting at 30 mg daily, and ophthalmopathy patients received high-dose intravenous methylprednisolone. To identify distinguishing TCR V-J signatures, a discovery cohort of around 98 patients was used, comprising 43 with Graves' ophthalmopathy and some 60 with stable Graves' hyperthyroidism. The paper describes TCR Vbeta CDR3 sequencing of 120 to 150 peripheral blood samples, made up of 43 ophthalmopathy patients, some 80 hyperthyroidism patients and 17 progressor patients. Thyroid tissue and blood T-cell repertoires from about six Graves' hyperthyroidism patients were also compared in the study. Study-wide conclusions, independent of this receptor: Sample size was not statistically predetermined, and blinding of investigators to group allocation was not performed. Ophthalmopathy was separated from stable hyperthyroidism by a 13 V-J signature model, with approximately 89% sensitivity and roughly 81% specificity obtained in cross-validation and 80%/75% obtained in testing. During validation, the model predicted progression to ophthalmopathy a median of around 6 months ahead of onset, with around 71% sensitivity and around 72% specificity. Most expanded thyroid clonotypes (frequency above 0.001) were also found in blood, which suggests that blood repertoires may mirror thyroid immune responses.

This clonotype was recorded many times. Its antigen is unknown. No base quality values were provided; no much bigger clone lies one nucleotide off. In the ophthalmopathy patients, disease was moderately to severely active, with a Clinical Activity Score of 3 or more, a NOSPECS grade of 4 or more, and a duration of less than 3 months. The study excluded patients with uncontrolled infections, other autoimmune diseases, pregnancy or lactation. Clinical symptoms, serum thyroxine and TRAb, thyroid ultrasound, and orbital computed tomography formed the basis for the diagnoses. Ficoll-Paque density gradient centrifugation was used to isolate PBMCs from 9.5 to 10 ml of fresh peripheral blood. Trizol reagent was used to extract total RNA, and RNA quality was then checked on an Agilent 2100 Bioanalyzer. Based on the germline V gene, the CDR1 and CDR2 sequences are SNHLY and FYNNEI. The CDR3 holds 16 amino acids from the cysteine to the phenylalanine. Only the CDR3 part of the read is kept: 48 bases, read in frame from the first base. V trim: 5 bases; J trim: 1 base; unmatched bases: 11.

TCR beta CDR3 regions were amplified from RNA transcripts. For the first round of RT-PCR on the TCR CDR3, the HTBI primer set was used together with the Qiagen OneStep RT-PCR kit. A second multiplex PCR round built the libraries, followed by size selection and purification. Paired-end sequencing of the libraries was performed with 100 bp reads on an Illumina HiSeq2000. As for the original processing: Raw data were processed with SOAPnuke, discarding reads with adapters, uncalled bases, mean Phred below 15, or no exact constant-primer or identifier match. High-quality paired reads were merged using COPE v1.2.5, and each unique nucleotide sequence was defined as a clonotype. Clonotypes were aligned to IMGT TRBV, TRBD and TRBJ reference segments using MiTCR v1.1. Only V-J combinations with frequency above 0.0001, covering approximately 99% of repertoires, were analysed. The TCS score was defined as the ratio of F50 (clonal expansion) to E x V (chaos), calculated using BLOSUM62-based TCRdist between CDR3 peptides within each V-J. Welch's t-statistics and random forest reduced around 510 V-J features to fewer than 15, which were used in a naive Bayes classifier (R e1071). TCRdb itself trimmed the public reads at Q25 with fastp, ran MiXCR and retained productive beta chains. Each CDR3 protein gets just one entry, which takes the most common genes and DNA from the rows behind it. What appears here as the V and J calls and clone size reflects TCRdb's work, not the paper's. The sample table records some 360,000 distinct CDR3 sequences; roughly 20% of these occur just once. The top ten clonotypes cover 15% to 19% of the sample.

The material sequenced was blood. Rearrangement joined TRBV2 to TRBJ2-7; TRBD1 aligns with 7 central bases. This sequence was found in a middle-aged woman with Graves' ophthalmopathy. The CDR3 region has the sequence CASSYNHRDRSYEQYF. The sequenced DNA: TGTGCCAGCAGTTACAATCACCGGGACAGATCCTACGAGCAGTACTTC.